The 5 T cell receptor beta chains below were found in one sample sequenced in a study of vaccination and CD4 T cells after COVID-19. Their antigen targets remain unknown. The Oncomine TCR Beta short-read assay sequenced DNA from cultured CD4+ T cells. In TCRdb, the PCR reads were re-called with MiXCR into one record per CDR3 protein. The sample has about 14,000 distinct CDR3 sequences, 55% to 70% seen once. The treatment was: roughly ten-day PBMC culture with coronavirus spike peptide pools or control peptides (ViraFEST assay). Sample: CD4+ T cells from blood, cultured in vitro. The receptors were gathered from a human donor who had recovered from COVID-19.

This chain joins TRBV7-9 and TRBJ1-6; unclear D gene. V was clipped by 7 bases and J by 2 bases, with 9 bases between them. This CDR3 spans 14 amino acids. Germline V lookup: CDR1 SEHNR, CDR2 FQNEAQ (reference sequence). CDR3 nucleotides: TGTGCCAGCAATTCAGGACCCTATAATTCACCCCTCCACTTT. This gives the protein CASNSGPYNSPLHF. The full variable domain, rest sourced from reference TRBV7-9 and TRBJ1-6, is DTGVSQNPRHKITKRGQNVTFRCDPISEHNRLYWYRQTLGQGPEFLTYFQNEAQLEKSRLLSDRFSAERPKGSFSTLEIQRTEQGDSAMYLCASNSGPYNSPLHFGNGTRLTVT.

This clonotype was recorded once. V is TRBV6-1 and J is TRBJ2-3; D call uncertain. CDR3 length equals 13 residues. The germline V gene has CDR1 MNHNS and CDR2 SASEGT. Trimming stripped 7 bases from V and 3 bases from J, with 11 bases between. CDR3 in amino acids: CASNRAYTDTQYF. As DNA, the CDR3 is TGTGCCAGCAATAGGGCCTATACAGATACGCAGTATTTT.

The genes are TRBV7-2 and TRBJ2-5; TRBD1 agrees at 7 bases. Germline CDR1 SGHTA, CDR2 FQGNSA. The trim removed 3 bases at V and 2 bases at J, leaving 6 bases unmatched. The CDR3 is made up of 15 amino acids. The CDR3 DNA is TGTGCCAGCAGCTTTGCCGGGACAGCACAAGAGACCCAGTACTTC. Translating gives CASSFAGTAQETQYF.

The chain is built from TRBV29-1 and TRBJ1-6; D is perhaps TRBD1 (6 bases). Germline values: CDR1 SQVTM, CDR2 ANQGSEA. The CDR3 is 13 amino acids. The V gene lost 6 bases and the J gene lost 6 bases, with 12 bases spanning the gap. CDR3 sequence (DNA): TGCAGCGTCCGACAGGACTTTAATTCACCCCTCCACTTT. Translated, it gives CSVRQDFNSPLHF. Full variable domain (rest looked up from reference TRBV29-1 and TRBJ1-6): SAVISQKPSRDICQRGTSLTIQCQVDSQVTMMFWYRQQPGQSLTLIATANQGSEATYESGFVIDKFPISRPNLTFSTLTVSNMSPEDSSIYLCSVRQDFNSPLHFGNGTRLTVT.

This rearrangement joins TRBV6-9 to TRBJ1-1; TRBD1 is a possible D gene (5 bases). V was pared by 5 bases and J by 3 bases, with 16 bases between. The CDR3 is 15 residues long. The germline V gene encodes CDR1 MNHGY and CDR2 SVAAGI. CDR3 in DNA: TGTGCCAGCAGTCGCTCCAGGGTCAAGGACACTGAAGCTTTCTTT. It yields the protein CASSRSRVKDTEAFF.